A single sample gave rise to the 25 T cell receptor beta chains below, sequenced in a study of cytomegalovirus exposure and HLA in healthy donors. PCR employed 60 Vbeta and 13 Jbeta primers. The table came from immunoSEQ multiplex PCR; TCRdb's copy has only in-frame clones and leaves some out. This table holds 90,000 to 140,000 clones, about four fifths found once. The sequenced sample consisted of PBMCs. The origin of the receptors is a man younger than 40 in good health and CMV-seronegative.

This sequence joins TRBV4-1 and TRBJ1-4; D possibly corresponds to TRBD1 (6 bases). Germline CDR1 and CDR2: MGHRA and YSYEKL. Trimming stripped 5 bases from V and 4 bases from J, with 14 bases between. This CDR3 spans 15 amino acids. The CDR3 reads CASSTLGGDNEKLFF. In nucleotides, the CDR3 is TGCGCCAGCAGCACCCTAGGGGGGGATAATGAAAAACTGTTTTTT.

This clone appeared a few times. V and J are TRBV7-9 and TRBJ1-1; tentatively, D is TRBD1 (5 bases). Trimming took off 2 bases at V and 1 base at J, with 8 bases between the two ends. Germline V gene sequence: CDR1 SEHNR, CDR2 FQNEAQ (reference sequence). The CDR3 covers 14 residues. The CDR3 reads CASSLFGGNTEAFF. Written as DNA, the CDR3 is TGTGCCAGCAGCTTATTCGGGGGGAACACTGAAGCTTTCTTT.

The chain links TRBV7-8 to TRBJ2-1; the match to TRBD2 covers 14 bases. Looked up from germline, CDR1 is SGHVS and CDR2 is FQNEAQ. The V gene end was trimmed by 6 bases and the J gene end by 7 bases; junction bases not matched to a gene: 8. The CDR3 extends over 16 amino acids. This CDR3 reads CASSPRLAGGGNEQFF. The DNA of the CDR3 is TGTGCCAGCAGTCCCCGACTAGCGGGGGGGGGAAATGAGCAGTTCTTC.

The gene calls are TRBV7-2 and TRBJ2-5; D call uncertain. V shed 4 bases and J shed 2 bases, with 11 bases lying between them. CDR3 length equals 14 residues. Germline CDR1 is SGHTA and CDR2 is FQGNSA. The CDR3 DNA follows: TGTGCCAGCAGCTCTGGGCCCCCACAAGAGACCCAGTACTTC. It is translated as CASSSGPPQETQYF.

The count of this clone is one. CDR3 bases: TGTGCCAGCAGCTTAAGCGGGGGGGCAATTACAGATACGCAGTATTTT. The encoded protein is CASSLSGGAITDTQYF. This chain uses TRBV7-2 with TRBJ2-3, with 10 bases aligning to TRBD2. Germline V gene lookup returns CDR1 SGHTA and CDR2 FQGNSA. The ends lost 2 bases at V and 3 bases at J; junction bases unmatched: 5. CDR3 length: 16 amino acids.

The chain is built from TRBV5-6 and TRBJ2-5; TRBD2 matches at 9 bases. The V gene end was trimmed by 0 bases and the J gene end by 3 bases; junction bases not matched to a gene: 9. The CDR3 covers 17 residues. The germline CDR1 and CDR2 sequences are SGHDT and YYEEEE. The CDR3 nucleotides are TGTGCCAGCAGCTTGGAGGGCCTAGCGGGGCGTAAAGAGACCCAGTACTTC. Its translation: CASSLEGLAGRKETQYF.

The V gene is TRBV5-1, the J gene TRBJ1-2, with 7 nucleotides matching TRBD1. The CDR3 runs to 17 residues. Per the germline V gene, CDR1 is SGHRS and CDR2 is YFSETQ. Losses at the gene ends were 0 bases for V and 6 bases for J; bases not matched to a gene: 14. Here the CDR3 DNA reads TGCGCCAGCAGCTTGGCTACTCAGTCAGGGGGTGAAGATGGCTACACCTTC. Encoded protein: CASSLATQSGGEDGYTF.

This clone was seen at least ten times. The rearrangement links TRBV30 to TRBJ1-5; D gene ambiguous. This CDR3 contains 13 residues. Germline values: CDR1 GTSNPN, CDR2 SVGIG (reference sequence). V lost 0 bases, J lost 10 bases, and 13 bases lay in between. This chain's CDR3 is CAWSVMASGPQHF. The DNA for the CDR3 is TGTGCCTGGAGTGTAATGGCGTCGGGACCCCAGCATTTT.

CDR3 region: CASSLGQVSNEQFF. The DNA of the CDR3 is TGCGCCAGCAGCCTCGGACAGGTCTCCAATGAGCAGTTCTTC. The V and J genes are TRBV5-1 and TRBJ2-1; 7 bases fit TRBD1. CDR1 and CDR2 (germline): SGHRS, YFSETQ. With 4 bases clipped from V and 6 bases from J, the junction kept 7 bases outside the gene matches. The CDR3 covers 14 residues.

The chain uses TRBV19 and TRBJ2-5, with D tentatively TRBD1 (5 bases). Germline assignment: CDR1 LNHDA and CDR2 SQIVND (reference sequence). The CDR3 is made up of 15 amino acids. V was pared by 5 bases and J by 5 bases, with 18 bases between. The CDR3 coding sequence is TGTGCCAGTAGTCCATCCTCAGGGCTGTGGGAGACCCAGTACTTC. Protein: CASSPSSGLWETQYF.

The V and J genes are TRBV6-5 and TRBJ2-2; D is possibly TRBD2 (5 bases). This CDR3 region has 15 residues. Between the trimmed V and J ends, which lost 1 base and 6 bases, there was a span of 12 bases. From germline, CDR1 is MNHEY and CDR2 SVGAGI. The CDR3 loop reads CASSYFGKTSGELFF. CDR3 sequence (DNA): TGTGCCAGCAGTTACTTCGGGAAAACCTCCGGGGAGCTGTTTTTT.

In this sample, this clone turned up once. The V gene is TRBV29-1, the J gene TRBJ2-3; 8 bases map to TRBD2. This CDR3 has 12 amino acids. CDR1 is SQVTM, CDR2 ANQGSEA, per germline. The V gene end was trimmed by 5 bases and the J gene end by 5 bases; junction bases not matched to a gene: 3. CDR3 sequence reads: CSVKAGEDTQYF. The CDR3 nucleotides read TGCAGCGTTAAAGCGGGAGAAGATACGCAGTATTTT.

The gene calls are TRBV5-4 and TRBJ2-3; 15 bases are shared with TRBD2. Germline assignment: CDR1 SGHNT and CDR2 YYREEE (reference sequence). The CDR3 loop spans 18 amino acids. V shed 5 bases, J shed 2 bases, and the junction held 9 bases outside the gene matches. Here the CDR3 DNA reads TGTGCCAGCAGACCTATGGGACTAGCGGGAGGTCCCACAGATACGCAGTATTTT. Translating it yields CASRPMGLAGGPTDTQYF.

In its sample, this clone was seen a few times. The chain links TRBV7-9 to TRBJ1-5; possibly TRBD1 for D (5 bases). Germline CDR1 and CDR2: SEHNR and FQNEAQ (reference sequence). This CDR3 comprises 14 residues. V shed 3 bases and J shed 5 bases, with 11 bases lying between them. The DNA of the CDR3 is TGTGCCAGCAGCTTCGACAGAAAACATCAGCCCCAGCATTTT. Translating it yields CASSFDRKHQPQHF.

The chain has TRBV2 and TRBJ1-1; the D is unclear. Trimming removed 0 bases from V and 4 bases from J, with 18 bases in between. The CDR3 is 17 residues long. CDR1 is SNHLY and CDR2 is FYNNEI in the germline V gene. This chain's CDR3 is CASSEAPETTAGTEAFF. In nucleotides, the CDR3 is TGTGCCAGCAGTGAAGCCCCGGAGACTACGGCGGGCACTGAAGCTTTCTTT.

The chain recombines TRBV5-4 with TRBJ2-6; D is undetermined. Germline V gene sequence: CDR1 SGHNT, CDR2 YYREEE (reference sequence). The length of the CDR3 is 15 residues. V shed 3 bases and J shed 4 bases, with 11 bases lying between them. The CDR3 region is CASSSPPGGANVLTF. The DNA for the CDR3 is TGTGCCAGCAGCTCCCCCCCCGGGGGGGCCAACGTCCTGACTTTC.

V gene TRBV6-5 combines with J gene TRBJ1-4; 7 bases match TRBD1. The germline gives CDR1 MNHEY, CDR2 SVGAGI. V lost 9 bases to trimming and J lost 8 bases; unmatched junction nucleotides: 6. This CDR3 region has 12 residues. CDR3 residues: CASRSRGEKLFF. CDR3 coding DNA: TGTGCCAGTAGGTCCAGGGGGGAAAAACTGTTTTTT.

The J gene is TRBJ2-7, the V gene TRBV4-3; 10 nucleotides align to TRBD1. The germline V gene encodes CDR1 LGHNA and CDR2 YSLEER. The CDR3 contains 15 residues. Trimming removed 3 bases from V and 5 bases from J; junction bases left unmatched: 7. The CDR3 is CASSHAGQGGDEQYF. CDR3 DNA sequence: TGCGCCAGCAGCCACGCCGGACAGGGGGGTGACGAGCAGTACTTC.

The chain has TRBV4-1 and TRBJ1-1; unclear D gene. The germline V gene has CDR1 MGHRA and CDR2 YSYEKL. The germline V and J ends were trimmed by 2 bases and 0 bases, with 13 bases remaining between them. This CDR3 has 16 residues. The CDR3 here is CASSQSDRELNTEAFF. The CDR3 nucleotides read TGCGCCAGCAGCCAATCTGACCGGGAACTGAACACTGAAGCTTTCTTT.

The chain recombines TRBV5-1 with TRBJ2-3; TRBD1 is a possible D gene (7 bases). With 4 bases removed from V and 4 bases from J, the gap between germline ends came to 19 bases. The V gene's germline CDR1 is SGHRS and CDR2 YFSETQ. The CDR3 sequence is 16 residues long. The CDR3 reads CASSMRDSVGSDTQYF. CDR3 sequence (DNA): TGCGCCAGCAGCATGCGGGACAGCGTAGGCTCAGATACGCAGTATTTT.

This clone rates as medium-sized. The chain has TRBV6-6 and TRBJ2-6, with 8 positions matching TRBD1. With 7 bases clipped from V and 0 bases from J, the junction kept 5 bases outside the gene matches. The V gene's germline CDR1 is MNHNY and CDR2 SVGAGI (reference sequence). This CDR3 spans 16 amino acids. CDR3 DNA sequence: TGTGCCAGCACCTGGGACAGGAACTCTGGGGCCAACGTCCTGACTTTC. Translated: CASTWDRNSGANVLTF.

The chain links TRBV7-2 to TRBJ1-1; maybe TRBD1 (6 bases). Germline V gene data show CDR1 as SGHTA and CDR2 as FQGNSA. The ends were cut back, 7 bases at V and 2 bases at J, with 17 bases in the middle. The CDR3 is made up of 15 amino acids. The CDR3 spells CASMGAGPLNTEAFF. CDR3 nucleotide sequence: TGTGCCAGCATGGGGGCAGGGCCTCTTAACACTGAAGCTTTCTTT.

J is TRBJ2-5 and V is TRBV11-2; 13 positions agree with TRBD2. The ends lost 5 bases at V and 3 bases at J; junction bases unmatched: 3. Germline assignment: CDR1 SGHAT and CDR2 FQNNGV. This CDR3 comprises 15 residues. The CDR3 coding sequence is TGTGCCAGCAGCCCTACTAGCGGGGGGGAAGAGACCCAGTACTTC. The encoded protein is CASSPTSGGEETQYF.

This clone was seen only a few times. The rearrangement links TRBV5-6 to TRBJ2-7; D ambiguous. This CDR3 is 12 amino acids long. Germline CDR1 and CDR2: SGHDT and YYEEEE. V lost 0 bases and J 6 bases, leaving 7 bases between the germline ends. CDR3 residues: CASSLGAFEQYF. The CDR3 DNA follows: TGTGCCAGCAGCTTGGGGGCTTTCGAGCAGTACTTC.

Remarks on this clone: Its ends do not fully match the called genes, so a read error is possible. The chain recombines TRBV7-8 with TRBJ2-5; D unresolved. This CDR3 spans 16 amino acids. Germline V gene lookup returns CDR1 SGHVS and CDR2 FQNEAQ. The DNA for the CDR3 is TGTGCCAGTAGCTTTAGAGCACCGGGTTACCAAGAGACCCAGTACTTC. Translation: CASSFRAPGYQETQYF.